This T cell receptor (beta chain) emerged from a study of blood T cell repertoires in COVID-19 (TCRdb year 2020). A note on the overall study: Samples covering the acute and convalescent phases of COVID-19 were provided by collaborators in the United States, Italy and Spain. Samples came from the ongoing ImmuneRACE study (first 160 participants) plus 1,254 subjects from 6 global collaborators. The material from the prospective study consisted of cDNA or gDNA derived from T cells, B-cell-depleted T cells, or PBMCs. Subjects who had been exposed to COVID-19, were actively infected with it, or had recovered from it provided the deeply sampled blood TCRbeta repertoires that made up the dataset. The sample metadata nearly always contained a de-identified subject ID, COVID-19 status, age in years and sex. A freely available public database, intended as a resource for researchers studying the immune response to SARS-CoV-2, is where the repertoires were released. HLA class I and class II types, where available, came from metadata supplied by the sample provider rather than from assay-based typing.

There are 14 amino acids in the CDR3, from cysteine to phenylalanine inclusive. Solely the CDR3 DNA is kept, with 42 bases framed from the first base. V and J are truncated by 4 bases and 6 bases respectively, leaving an intervening sequence of 15 bases. Via the germline V gene (reference sequence), CDR1 is LGHDT and CDR2 YNNKEL. The immunoSEQ Assay, a bias-controlled multiplex PCR, was used to amplify TCRbeta CDR3 regions from genomic DNA. As for the original processing: Within the assay, amplification of reference gene primers was used to estimate how many nucleated cells each sample contained. Sequence reads were collapsed and filtered to measure the absolute abundance of every unique TCRbeta CDR3 rearrangement. For each sample, productive Simpson clonality was calculated by taking the square root of Simpson's diversity index across productive rearrangements. TCRdb mirrors the immuneACCESS table, restricted to in-frame sequences. Some clones are absent from its copies; in checked studies, under half trace to an unresolved V gene, and the reason for the others is unknown. D and trimming were read from the DNA, whereas the V and J calls and clone size are those reported in that table. The sample contains a few hundred thousand clones, roughly 90% of them found a single time. The ten largest clones represent about 10% of the sample.

Points on this clone: There is no known antigen for this receptor. Nothing much larger sits one base from this clone, and base qualities are not available.

The full study reports these points: The quantity of clinical and demographic metadata differed by source and by participant and was supplied without curation.

One collaborating source in Seattle enrolled patients while the patients were actively infected and followed the patients over time throughout the course of disease. The collaborating institutions used their own protocols to collect whole blood in K2EDTA tubes. For TCRbeta analysis, collaborator samples were shipped as frozen whole blood, as isolated PBMCs, or as DNA extracted from either sample type. The rearranged chain carries TRBV3-1 (or the pseudogene TRBV3-2) and TRBJ1-1, and possibly TRBD1, on 5 matching bases. The source is a woman in her 30s with COVID-19, enrolled during active disease. The sample was peripheral blood. The nucleotides are TGTGCCAGCAGCCCGCAGGGTTGGGAGGCTGAAGCTTTCTTT. Its protein product is CASSPQGWEAEAFF.